Below, 14 T cell receptor delta chains from the same sample are listed, as sequenced in a study of Vδ1+ human thymocytes. Study-level findings and limits: Thymic TRG and TRD repertoires appeared highly polyclonal.

The template was reverse-transcribed extracted RNA. Pooled V-gene forward primers with one constant-region reverse primer generated the CDR3 amplicons by multiplex PCR. TCRdb applied CATT to the multiplex PCR reads for clone calling. The sample yields roughly 55,000 delta-chain clones, around a sixth seen once. These receptors' antigens are unknown. Specimen: Vdelta1+ gamma-delta thymocytes from the thymus. Subset defined: FACS-sorted CD3+ TCRalphabeta- TCRVdelta1+ TCRVdelta2- thymocytes. The receptor set was obtained from a boy in the first two years of life who had congenital heart surgery.

A single count supports this clone. V and J are TRDV1 and TRDJ1, with 7 bases that match TRDD2. Germline loops: CDR1 TSWWSYY, CDR2 QGS. Unmatched junction bases numbered 21, after V lost 5 bases and J lost 0 bases. The CDR3 is 20 residues long. Here the CDR3 DNA reads TGTGCTCTTGGGAACTTCCTAAGAACACCCACGTCCTCGAACACCGATAAACTCATCTTT. It codes for CALGNFLRTPTSSNTDKLIF.

This clone was seen a handful of times. J is TRDJ1 and V is TRDV1, with TRDD3 identical over 7 bases. The CDR3 is made up of 22 amino acids. Trimming took 1 base from V and 2 from J; bases not matched to a gene: 25. The germline V gene has CDR1 TSWWSYY and CDR2 QGS. The CDR3 sequence is CALGEPRGFGVPQGIGTDKLIF. The DNA of the CDR3 is TGTGCTCTTGGGGAACCCAGAGGGTTCGGGGTACCTCAGGGGATAGGGACCGATAAACTCATCTTT.

The chain links TRDV1 to TRDJ1, with 12 positions matching TRDD3. The CDR3 contains 19 residues. Germline V gene data show CDR1 as TSWWSYY and CDR2 as QGS. V was pared by 3 bases and J by 3 bases, with 14 bases of the junction left unmatched. CDR3 protein: CALGEYPGLGDTRSDKLIF. The CDR3 region has the DNA TGTGCTCTTGGGGAGTATCCGGGACTGGGGGATACACGGTCCGATAAACTCATCTTT.

The rearrangement links TRDV1 to TRDJ1; D remains ambiguous. The V end was cut by 0 bases, the J end by 0 bases, with 23 bases between. CDR1 and CDR2 (germline): TSWWSYY, QGS. The CDR3 contains 20 residues. The CDR3 protein is CALGELGPRRHHVYTDKLIF. The CDR3 DNA reads as TGTGCTCTTGGGGAACTAGGCCCTCGGAGGCATCATGTATACACCGATAAACTCATCTTT.

The gene calls are TRDV1 and TRDJ1; TRDD3 matches at 10 bases. Trimming took 2 bases from V and 8 from J; bases not matched to a gene: 8. Germline CDR1 is TSWWSYY and CDR2 is QGS. This CDR3 is 15 amino acids long. CDR3 protein: CALGEAMGDTPKLIF. CDR3 coding DNA: TGTGCTCTTGGGGAAGCGATGGGGGATACCCCAAAACTCATCTTT.

This clone was seen a handful of times. The chain uses TRDV1 and TRDJ1; TRDD3 agrees at 11 bases. The CDR3 runs 19 residues. The germline CDR1 and CDR2 sequences are TSWWSYY and QGS. V was clipped by 5 bases and J by 2 bases; unmatched bases: 16. CDR3 protein: CALGIYCEPTGGYTDKLIF. The CDR3 bases are TGTGCTCTTGGGATCTACTGCGAGCCCACTGGGGGATATACCGATAAACTCATCTTT.

This clone was counted a few times. The chain has TRDV2 and TRDJ3, with a weak D call TRDD2 (5 bases). Germline CDR1 GEAIGNYY, CDR2 EKD. The CDR3 runs 19 residues. Trimming removed 3 bases at V and 1 base at J, with 18 bases between. In DNA, the CDR3 is TGTGCCTGTGACTCGCCTACACCTCCAGGGTCCTGGGACACCCGACAGATGTTTTTC. Translation: CACDSPTPPGSWDTRQMFF.

In its sample, this clone was seen a few times. The chain carries TRDV1 and TRDJ1, with 10 bases aligning to TRDD3. The CDR3 spans 22 residues. In germline, CDR1 is TSWWSYY, CDR2 QGS. V was clipped by 2 bases and J by 0 bases; unmatched bases: 21. CDR3 residues: CALGERLNVTGGSDLYTDKLIF. The CDR3 DNA follows: TGTGCTCTTGGGGAAAGGTTGAACGTGACTGGGGGATCCGATCTGTACACCGATAAACTCATCTTT.

This clone was recorded a few times. The chain couples TRDV1 to TRDJ1, with 12 bases that match TRDD3. CDR3 size: 23 residues. V gave up 2 bases and J gave up 0 bases; unmatched junction bases: 22. Germline assignment: CDR1 TSWWSYY and CDR2 QGS. The CDR3: CALGERPPRVYWGIPPYTDKLIF. CDR3 sequence (DNA): TGTGCTCTTGGGGAAAGGCCTCCTAGGGTATACTGGGGGATACCCCCGTACACCGATAAACTCATCTTT.

This clone was picked up a small number of times. The chain employs TRDV1 and TRDJ1, with D perhaps matching TRDD2 or TRDD3 (9 bases each). Trimming cost V 2 bases and J 9 bases, with 31 bases left between them. Germline CDR1 and CDR2: TSWWSYY and QGS. CDR3 length: 19 amino acids. The CDR3 is CALGERYPFLQRGIQELIF. As DNA, the CDR3 is TGTGCTCTTGGGGAAAGATATCCCTTCCTACAAAGGGGGATACAGGAACTCATCTTT.

V gene TRDV1 combines with J gene TRDJ1; 11 bases are shared with TRDD3. The V gene's germline CDR1 is TSWWSYY and CDR2 QGS. This CDR3 is 16 amino acids long. J was trimmed by 10 bases and V by 2 bases; bases with no gene match: 12. This CDR3 reads CALGECAALGDSRLIF. The CDR3 region has the DNA TGTGCTCTTGGGGAATGCGCGGCACTGGGGGATAGTCGACTCATCTTT.

This clone was found a few times. The rearrangement links TRDV1 to TRDJ1; TRDD3 matches at 8 bases. There are 17 residues in the CDR3. Germline lookup yields CDR1 TSWWSYY and CDR2 QGS. With V trimmed by 2 bases and J by 4 bases, 12 bases remained unmatched. CDR3 protein: CALGERRGDSEYDKLIF. The CDR3 coding sequence is TGTGCTCTTGGGGAAAGGCGGGGGGATAGTGAATACGATAAACTCATCTTT.

This clone appeared a few times. The chain employs TRDV1 and TRDJ1; 12 bases align to TRDD3. Germline CDR1 and CDR2: TSWWSYY and QGS. Losses at the gene ends were 0 bases for V and 0 bases for J; bases not matched to a gene: 29. This CDR3 has 26 residues. CDR3 in DNA: TGTGCTCTTGGGGAACTTCCCGCCACCGCACCACCGCCTACTGGGGGATACTTAGGGTACACCGATAAACTCATCTTT. Translating it yields CALGELPATAPPPTGGYLGYTDKLIF.

The gene calls are TRDV1 and TRDJ1; 10 bases are shared with TRDD3. CDR3 length equals 18 residues. Losses at the gene ends were 6 bases for V and 1 base for J; bases not matched to a gene: 14. CDR1 and CDR2 (germline): TSWWSYY, QGS. This chain's CDR3 is CALGVTWGDTRPTDKLIF. The CDR3 nucleotides read TGTGCTCTTGGAGTAACGTGGGGGGATACGCGCCCCACCGATAAACTCATCTTT.